A selection of T cell receptor beta chains follows, all from one sample in a study of a mutant IDH1 vaccine in newly diagnosed glioma. Their antigens remain unidentified. Data came from immunoSEQ multiplex PCR; TCRdb stores just in-frame clones and leaves some out. The profile shows about 44,000 clones, approximately 90% of them singletons. This specimen consisted of PBMCs, obtained from a glioma patient whose treatment included an IDH1 peptide vaccine. The receptors shown here come from a man aged 50-60 years with glioma. The CDR3 runs from the conserved cysteine through the conserved F or W. D genes are given only for firm matches. Clone size appears in some rows only: once, few, many, or a class for an expanded clone.

J: TRBJ2-3; size: NA; D: NA; V: TRBV10-3; CDR3: CAISTLLTDTQYF; DNA: TGTGCCATCAGTACCCTCCTCACAGATACGCAGTATTTT
J: TRBJ2-2; size: NA; D: TRBD1; V: TRBV7-9; CDR3: CASSLAARGPAGELFF; DNA: TGTGCCAGCAGCTTAGCGGCCAGGGGGCCCGCCGGGGAGCTGTTTTTT
J: TRBJ2-7; size: few; D: NA; V: TRBV7-2; CDR3: CASSLVYEQYF; DNA: TGTGCCAGCAGCTTAGTCTACGAGCAGTACTTC
J: TRBJ1-5; size: NA; D: NA; V: TRBV28; CDR3: CASSLMVPGDTWEPQHF; DNA: TGTGCCAGCAGTTTAATGGTTCCAGGGGACACATGGGAGCCCCAGCATTTT
J: TRBJ1-4; size: NA; D: NA; V: TRBV19; CDR3: CASRHLQAEKLFF; DNA: TGTGCCAGCAGACACCTACAAGCAGAAAAACTGTTTTTT
J: TRBJ2-3; size: NA; D: TRBD2; V: TRBV5-1; CDR3: CASSSGGDTDTQYF; DNA: TGCGCCAGCAGCTCCGGGGGGGACACAGATACGCAGTATTTT
J: TRBJ2-3; size: NA; D: NA; V: TRBV5-1; CDR3: CASSVPTSTDTQYF; DNA: TGCGCCAGCAGCGTCCCGACTAGCACAGATACGCAGTATTTT
J: TRBJ2-7; size: NA; D: NA; V: TRBV6-5; CDR3: CASSYVGQQLFEQYF; DNA: TGTGCCAGCAGTTACGTCGGCCAGCAGCTCTTCGAGCAGTACTTC
J: TRBJ2-1; size: NA; D: NA; V: TRBV9; CDR3: CASSAGTYNEQFF; DNA: TGTGCCAGCAGCGCCGGGACTTACAATGAGCAGTTCTTC
J: TRBJ1-1; size: NA; D: NA; V: TRBV6-5; CDR3: CASSYSLGLNTEAFF; DNA: TGTGCCAGCAGTTACTCGTTGGGATTGAACACTGAAGCTTTCTTT
J: TRBJ1-5; size: NA; D: NA; V: TRBV5-1; CDR3: CASSPAGYSNQPQHF; DNA: TGCGCCAGCAGCCCCGCGGGCTATAGCAATCAGCCCCAGCATTTT
J: TRBJ2-7; size: once; D: TRBD2; V: TRBV11-2; CDR3: CASSDRGLAGAEQYF; DNA: TGTGCCAGCAGCGATCGAGGACTAGCGGGAGCCGAGCAGTACTTC
J: TRBJ2-7; size: NA; D: NA; V: TRBV19; CDR3: CASSIRSPGSYEQYF; DNA: TGTGCCAGTAGTATTAGATCTCCTGGCTCCTACGAGCAGTACTTC
J: TRBJ2-1; size: once; D: NA; V: TRBV14; CDR3: CASSQVRGPYNEQFF; DNA: TGTGCCAGCAGCCAAGTGCGGGGGCCCTACAATGAGCAGTTCTTC
J: TRBJ2-5; size: NA; D: TRBD2; V: TRBV5-1; CDR3: CASSSGTSATGTQYF; DNA: TGCGCCAGCAGCTCAGGGACTAGCGCCACGGGGACCCAGTACTTC
J: TRBJ2-5; size: NA; D: NA; V: TRBV18; CDR3: CASSRDIQETQYF; DNA: TGTGCCAGCTCACGGGATATCCAAGAGACCCAGTACTTC
J: TRBJ2-5; size: NA; D: NA; V: TRBV7-6; CDR3: CASSQVMGPRGRTQYF; DNA: TGTGCCAGCAGCCAAGTCATGGGACCGAGAGGAAGGACCCAGTACTTC
J: TRBJ2-7; size: NA; D: NA; V: TRBV7-9; CDR3: CASSSGRAYEQYF; DNA: TGTGCCAGCAGCTCGGGTCGGGCCTACGAGCAGTACTTC
J: TRBJ2-7; size: NA; D: TRBD2; V: TRBV2; CDR3: CASRAELAGGTYEQYF; DNA: TGTGCCAGCAGGGCCGAGCTAGCGGGAGGCACCTACGAGCAGTACTTC
J: TRBJ1-4; size: NA; D: NA; V: TRBV5-1; CDR3: CASSLRGADEKLFF; DNA: TGCGCCAGCAGCTTAAGGGGCGCGGATGAAAAACTGTTTTTT
J: TRBJ2-1; size: NA; D: NA; V: TRBV7-2; CDR3: CASSSPYRGLYNEQFF; DNA: TGTGCCAGCAGCTCCCCCTATAGAGGGCTTTACAATGAGCAGTTCTTC
J: TRBJ2-1; size: once; D: TRBD2; V: TRBV5-6; CDR3: CASSAGTSGIWEQFF; DNA: TGTGCCAGCAGCGCCGGGACTAGCGGGATCTGGGAGCAGTTCTTC
J: TRBJ1-4; size: NA; D: TRBD1; V: TRBV2; CDR3: CASRRQGLHTTNEKLFF; DNA: TGTGCCAGCAGAAGACAGGGATTGCACACAACTAATGAAAAACTGTTTTTT
J: TRBJ2-2; size: NA; D: NA; V: TRBV18; CDR3: CASSPTGRPNTGELFF; DNA: TGTGCCAGCTCACCCACGGGTCGGCCGAACACCGGGGAGCTGTTTTTT
J: TRBJ2-1; size: NA; D: TRBD2; V: TRBV5-4; CDR3: CASSSPGLADNEQFF; DNA: TGTGCCAGCAGCTCACCGGGACTAGCGGACAATGAGCAGTTCTTC
J: TRBJ2-7; size: NA; D: TRBD1; V: TRBV7-6; CDR3: CASSPGTGATVPYEQYF; DNA: TGTGCCAGCAGCCCGGGGACAGGGGCGACGGTCCCCTACGAGCAGTACTTC
J: TRBJ1-5; size: NA; D: NA; V: TRBV30; CDR3: CAWTHGGNSYQPQHF; DNA: TGTGCCTGGACCCACGGCGGCAACTCATATCAGCCCCAGCATTTT
J: TRBJ1-2; size: NA; D: TRBD1; V: TRBV27; CDR3: CASSPRTGLHGYTF; DNA: TGTGCCAGCAGTCCCCGGACAGGGCTTCATGGCTACACCTTC
J: TRBJ2-5; size: NA; D: TRBD2; V: TRBV2; CDR3: CASERGGLAGIWGETQYF; DNA: TGTGCCAGCGAACGAGGGGGACTAGCGGGTATTTGGGGAGAGACCCAGTACTTC
J: TRBJ2-7; size: NA; D: TRBD1; V: TRBV28; CDR3: CASSRTGTGGNEQYF; DNA: TGTGCCAGCAGTCGAACCGGGACAGGGGGCAACGAGCAGTACTTC
J: TRBJ1-1; size: NA; D: TRBD1; V: TRBV2; CDR3: CASSSQGPTEAFF; DNA: TGTGCCAGCAGTTCACAGGGGCCCACTGAAGCTTTCTTT
J: TRBJ1-5; size: NA; D: NA; V: TRBV19; CDR3: CASSITTDQPQHF; DNA: TGTGCCAGTAGTATAACAACCGATCAGCCCCAGCATTTT
J: TRBJ1-5; size: NA; D: TRBD1; V: TRBV5-8; CDR3: CASSLRQGANQPQHF; DNA: TGTGCCAGCAGCCTTCGACAGGGGGCAAACCAGCCCCAGCATTTT
J: TRBJ1-5; size: NA; D: TRBD1; V: TRBV4-1; CDR3: CASSQEPSRGGTAVF; DNA: TGCGCCAGCAGCCAAGAACCCTCGAGGGGCGGGACAGCCGTTTTT